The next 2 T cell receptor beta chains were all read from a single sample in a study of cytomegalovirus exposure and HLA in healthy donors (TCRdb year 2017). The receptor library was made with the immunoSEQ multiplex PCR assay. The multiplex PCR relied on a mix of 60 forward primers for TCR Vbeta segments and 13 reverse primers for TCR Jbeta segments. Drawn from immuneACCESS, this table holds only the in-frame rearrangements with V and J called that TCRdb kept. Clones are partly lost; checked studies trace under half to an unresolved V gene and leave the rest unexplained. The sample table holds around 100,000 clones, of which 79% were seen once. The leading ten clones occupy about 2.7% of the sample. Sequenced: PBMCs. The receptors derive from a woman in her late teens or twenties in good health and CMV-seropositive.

The CDR3 here is CASTNRAGNTIYF. In DNA form, the CDR3 reads TGTGCCAGTACGAACAGGGCTGGAAACACCATATATTTT. The chain has TRBV19 and TRBJ1-3; the D gene is possibly TRBD1 (6 bases). Trimming removed 7 bases at V and 2 bases at J, with 9 bases between. Germline V gene data show CDR1 as LNHDA and CDR2 as SQIVND (reference sequence). The CDR3 is made up of 13 amino acids.

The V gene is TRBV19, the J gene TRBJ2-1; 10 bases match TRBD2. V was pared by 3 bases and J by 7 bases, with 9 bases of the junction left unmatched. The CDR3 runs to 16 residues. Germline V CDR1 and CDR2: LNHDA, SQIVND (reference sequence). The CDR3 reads CASSIATSGTRNEQFF. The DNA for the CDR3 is TGTGCCAGTAGTATCGCAACTAGCGGGACGCGTAATGAGCAGTTCTTC. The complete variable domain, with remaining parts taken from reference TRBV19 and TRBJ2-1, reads DGGITQSPKYLFRKEGQNVTLSCEQNLNHDAMYWYRQDPGQGLRLIYYSQIVNDFQKGDIAEGYSVSREKKESFPLTVTSAQKNPTAFYLCASSIATSGTRNEQFFGPGTRLTVL.